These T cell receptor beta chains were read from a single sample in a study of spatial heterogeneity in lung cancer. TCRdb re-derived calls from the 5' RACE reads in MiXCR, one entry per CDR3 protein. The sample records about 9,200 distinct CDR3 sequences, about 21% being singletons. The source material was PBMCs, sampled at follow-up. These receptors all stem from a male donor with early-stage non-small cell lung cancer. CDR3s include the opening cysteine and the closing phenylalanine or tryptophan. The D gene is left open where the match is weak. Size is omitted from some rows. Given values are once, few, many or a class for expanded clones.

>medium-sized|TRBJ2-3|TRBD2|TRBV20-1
TGCAGTGCTAGAGTGCGGGAGATACACACAGATACGCAGTATTTT
CSARVREIHTDTQYF
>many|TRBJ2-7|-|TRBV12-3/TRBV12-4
TGTGCCAGCAGCCCTGACAGTACCTACGAGCAGTACTTC
CASSPDSTYEQYF
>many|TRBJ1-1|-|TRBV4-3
TGCGCCAGCAGCCAGGAGGTGGTCAGGGGCACTGAAGCTTTCTTT
CASSQEVVRGTEAFF
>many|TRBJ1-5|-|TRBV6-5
TGTGCCAGCAGCTATCGCAGGGCAGATCAGCCCCAGCATTTT
CASSYRRADQPQHF
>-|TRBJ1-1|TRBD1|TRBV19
TGTGCCAGTAGTATACCGGACAGGGTGAACACTGAAGCTTTCTTT
CASSIPDRVNTEAFF
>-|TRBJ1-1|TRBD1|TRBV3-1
TGTGCCAGCAGCCCGGGACAGGGGAGCACTGAAGCTTTCTTT
CASSPGQGSTEAFF
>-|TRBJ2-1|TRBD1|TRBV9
TGTGCCAGCAGCGCCGGGACAGGGGGCATATATGGCGATGAGCAGTTCTTC
CASSAGTGGIYGDEQFF
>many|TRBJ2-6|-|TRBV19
TGTGCCAGTAGCCCCCGACGGAACTCTGGGGCCAACGTCCTGACTTTC
CASSPRRNSGANVLTF
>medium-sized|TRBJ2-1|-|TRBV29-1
TGCAGCGTTAGCCCCTGGGAACCAAGCTCCTACAATGAGCAGTTCTTC
CSVSPWEPSSYNEQFF
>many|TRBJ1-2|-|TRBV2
TGTGCCAGCGGAACCGGCCGAGGGGCCCATGGCTACACCTTC
CASGTGRGAHGYTF
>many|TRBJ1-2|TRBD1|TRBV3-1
TGTGCCAGCAGCCCCCGACAGGGTTCCTATGGCTACACCTTC
CASSPRQGSYGYTF
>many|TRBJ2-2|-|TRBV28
TGTGCCAGCAGTTTTCCCCGGACAGATGGGACCGGGGAGCTGTTTTTT
CASSFPRTDGTGELFF
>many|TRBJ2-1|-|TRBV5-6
TGTGCCAGCAGCTTAGGAGTTGGCAATGAGCAGTTCTTC
CASSLGVGNEQFF
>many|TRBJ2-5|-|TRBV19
TGTGCCAGTAGTCGGGATTGGGGAGAGACCCAGTACTTC
CASSRDWGETQYF
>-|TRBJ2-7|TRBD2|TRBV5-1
TGCGCCAGCAGCCTCGGACTAGCGGGAGTTGGGGAGCAGTACTTC
CASSLGLAGVGEQYF
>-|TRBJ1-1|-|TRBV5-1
TGCGCCAGCACTTGGGCCGGGGGTATTTCTGCTGAAGCTTTCTTT
CASTWAGGISAEAFF
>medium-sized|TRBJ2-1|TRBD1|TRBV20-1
TGCAGTGTTCCCGAGGGGGCAAATGAGCAGTTCTTC
CSVPEGANEQFF
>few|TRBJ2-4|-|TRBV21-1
TGTGCCAGCAGCAAAAGCGGACGCCTTCCGGCCAAAAACATTCAGTACTTC
CASSKSGRLPAKNIQYF
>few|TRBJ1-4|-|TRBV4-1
TGCGCCAGCAGCCCCTCGAGGTTGCGGGGGAGTGAAAAACTGTTTTTT
CASSPSRLRGSEKLFF
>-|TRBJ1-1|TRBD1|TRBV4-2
TGTGCCAGCAGCTCTCCCGGGACAGTGAACACTGAAGCTTTCTTT
CASSSPGTVNTEAFF
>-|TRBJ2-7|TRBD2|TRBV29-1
TGCAGCGCCTCTTCGGGACTAGCTTCCGAGCAGTACTTC
CSASSGLASEQYF
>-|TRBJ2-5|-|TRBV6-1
TGTGCTATTGCAGAGACCCAGTACTTC
CAIAETQYF
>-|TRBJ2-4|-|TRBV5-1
TGCGCCAGCAGCTTGGACCGGCTGGCTTTAGCCAAAAACATTCAGTACTTC
CASSLDRLALAKNIQYF
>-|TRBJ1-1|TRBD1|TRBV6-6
TGTGCCAGCAGTTACCCAGGACAGGGGTTGACTGAAGCTTTCTTT
CASSYPGQGLTEAFF
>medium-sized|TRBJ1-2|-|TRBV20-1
TGCAGTGCTCTAGAGCGGTCAGGTTCCGTCTATGGCTACACCTTC
CSALERSGSVYGYTF
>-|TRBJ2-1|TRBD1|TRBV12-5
TGTGCTAGTGGTTTACAGGGGGCAGGGGAGCAGTTCTTC
CASGLQGAGEQFF
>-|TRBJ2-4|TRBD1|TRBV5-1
TGCGCCAGCTCCCCCGGGACAGGGGAAAACATTCAGTACTTC
CASSPGTGENIQYF
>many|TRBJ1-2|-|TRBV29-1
TGCAGCGTTCAATGGGGGGATAACTATGGCTACACCTTC
CSVQWGDNYGYTF
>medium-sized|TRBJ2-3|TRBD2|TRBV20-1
TGCAGTGCTAACTCCCCGGGGGGGGCCGATACGCAGTATTTT
CSANSPGGADTQYF
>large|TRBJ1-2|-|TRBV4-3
TGCGCCAGCAGCCAAGAATTACAGGGCGTCTATGGCTACACCTTC
CASSQELQGVYGYTF
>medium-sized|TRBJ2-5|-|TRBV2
TGTGCCAGCAGTGAGGATTTTGGTGTAACGATAGAAGAGACCCAGTACTTC
CASSEDFGVTIEETQYF
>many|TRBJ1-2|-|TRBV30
TGTGCCTGGAGTATGAGGAAGGATGGCTACACCTTC
CAWSMRKDGYTF
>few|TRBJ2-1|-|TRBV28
TGTGCCAGCAGTCCTCCGACTAGCTACAATGAGCAGTTCTTC
CASSPPTSYNEQFF
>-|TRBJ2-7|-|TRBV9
TGTGCCAGCAGCGTAGCTCCCAGCTACGAGCAGTACTTC
CASSVAPSYEQYF
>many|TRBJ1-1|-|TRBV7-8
TGTGCCAGCATGGACTTTTCGAACACTGAAGCTTTCTTT
CASMDFSNTEAFF